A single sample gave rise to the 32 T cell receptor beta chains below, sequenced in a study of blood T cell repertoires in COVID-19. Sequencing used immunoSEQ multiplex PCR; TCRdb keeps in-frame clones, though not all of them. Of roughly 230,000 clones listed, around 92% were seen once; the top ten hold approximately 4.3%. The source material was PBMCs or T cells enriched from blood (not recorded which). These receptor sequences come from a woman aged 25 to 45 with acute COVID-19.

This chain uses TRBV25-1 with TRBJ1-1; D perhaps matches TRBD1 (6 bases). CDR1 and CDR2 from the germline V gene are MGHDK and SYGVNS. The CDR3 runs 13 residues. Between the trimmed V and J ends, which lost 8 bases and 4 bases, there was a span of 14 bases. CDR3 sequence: CASGLRGGTEAFF. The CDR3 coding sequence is TGTGCCAGCGGTCTGCGAGGGGGCACTGAAGCTTTCTTT.

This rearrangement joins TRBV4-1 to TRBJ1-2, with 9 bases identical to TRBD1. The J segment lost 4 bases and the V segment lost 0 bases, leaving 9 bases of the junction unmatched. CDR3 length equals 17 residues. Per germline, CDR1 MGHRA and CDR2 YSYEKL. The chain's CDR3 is CASSQDNPTGGRYGYTF. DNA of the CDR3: TGCGCCAGCAGCCAAGATAATCCGACAGGGGGTCGCTATGGCTACACCTTC.

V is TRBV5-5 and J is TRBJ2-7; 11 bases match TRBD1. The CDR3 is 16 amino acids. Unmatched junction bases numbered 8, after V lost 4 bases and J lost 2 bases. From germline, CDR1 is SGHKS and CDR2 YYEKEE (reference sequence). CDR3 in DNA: TGTGCCAGCAGCCTCTTACCGGGACAGGGGGCCTACGAGCAGTACTTC. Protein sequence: CASSLLPGQGAYEQYF.

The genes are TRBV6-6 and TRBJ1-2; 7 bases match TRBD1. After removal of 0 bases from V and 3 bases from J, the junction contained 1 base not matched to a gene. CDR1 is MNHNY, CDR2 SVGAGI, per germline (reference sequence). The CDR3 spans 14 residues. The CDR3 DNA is TGTGCCAGCAGTTACTCGGGACAGTACTATGGCTACACCTTC. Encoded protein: CASSYSGQYYGYTF.

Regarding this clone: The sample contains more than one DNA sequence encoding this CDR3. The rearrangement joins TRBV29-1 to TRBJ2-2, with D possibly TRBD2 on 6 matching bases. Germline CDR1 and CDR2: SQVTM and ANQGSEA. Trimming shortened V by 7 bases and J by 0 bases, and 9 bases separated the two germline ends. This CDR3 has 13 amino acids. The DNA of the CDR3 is TGCAGCGCACGGGACTCGAACACCGGGGAGCTGTTTTTT. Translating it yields CSARDSNTGELFF.

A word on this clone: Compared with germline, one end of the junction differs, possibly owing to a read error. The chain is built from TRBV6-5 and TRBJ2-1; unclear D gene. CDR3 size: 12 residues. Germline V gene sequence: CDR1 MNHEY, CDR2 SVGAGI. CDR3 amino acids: CASSSPGDERFF. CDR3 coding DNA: TGTGCCAGCAGTTCCCCCGGCGATGAGCGGTTCTTC.

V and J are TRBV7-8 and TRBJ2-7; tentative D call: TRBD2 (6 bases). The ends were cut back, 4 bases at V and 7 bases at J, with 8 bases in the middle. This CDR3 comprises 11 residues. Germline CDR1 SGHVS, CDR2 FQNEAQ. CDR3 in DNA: TGTGCCAGCAGCTCCGGAGGGGAGCAGTACTTC. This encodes CASSSGGEQYF.

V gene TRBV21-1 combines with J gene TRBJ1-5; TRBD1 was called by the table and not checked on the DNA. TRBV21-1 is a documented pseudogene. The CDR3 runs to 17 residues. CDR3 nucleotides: TGTGCCAGCACCCAAGGACCGGGACAGGGTGCGGATCAGCCCCAGCATTTT. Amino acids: CASTQGPGQGADQPQHF.

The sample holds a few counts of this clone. Here the CDR3 DNA reads TGCGCCAGCAGCTTGCCGGGACAGACGAACACCGGGGAGCTGTTTTTT. It yields the protein CASSLPGQTNTGELFF. The rearrangement joins TRBV5-1 to TRBJ2-2; TRBD1 matches 7 bases. Germline CDR1 is SGHRS and CDR2 is YFSETQ. This CDR3 contains 16 residues. V gave up 1 base and J gave up 0 bases; unmatched junction bases: 3.

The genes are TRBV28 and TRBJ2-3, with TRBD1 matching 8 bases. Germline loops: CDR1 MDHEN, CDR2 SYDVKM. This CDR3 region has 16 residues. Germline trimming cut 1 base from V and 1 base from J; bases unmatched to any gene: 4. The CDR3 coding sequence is TGTGCCAGCAGTTTATCCAGGGGGCCTGGCACAGATACGCAGTATTTT. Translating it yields CASSLSRGPGTDTQYF.

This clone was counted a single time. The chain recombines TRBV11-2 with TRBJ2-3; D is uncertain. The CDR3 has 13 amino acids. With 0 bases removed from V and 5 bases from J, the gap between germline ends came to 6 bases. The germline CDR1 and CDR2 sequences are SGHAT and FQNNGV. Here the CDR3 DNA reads TGTGCCAGCAGCTTAGACCTAGAAGATACGCAGTATTTT. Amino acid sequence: CASSLDLEDTQYF.

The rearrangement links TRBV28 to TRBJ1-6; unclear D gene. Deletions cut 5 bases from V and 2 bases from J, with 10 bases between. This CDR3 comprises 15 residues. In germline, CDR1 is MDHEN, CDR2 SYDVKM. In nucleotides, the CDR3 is TGTGCCAGCAGTCCCAGCGGGGCCTATAATTCACCCCTCCACTTT. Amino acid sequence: CASSPSGAYNSPLHF.

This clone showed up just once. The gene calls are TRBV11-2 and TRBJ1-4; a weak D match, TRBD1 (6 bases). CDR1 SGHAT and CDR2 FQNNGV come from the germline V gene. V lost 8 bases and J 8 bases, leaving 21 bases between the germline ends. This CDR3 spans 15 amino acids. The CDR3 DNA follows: TGTGCCAGCGGCATTATCACAGGGCGAGGCGAAAAACTGTTTTTT. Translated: CASGIITGRGEKLFF.

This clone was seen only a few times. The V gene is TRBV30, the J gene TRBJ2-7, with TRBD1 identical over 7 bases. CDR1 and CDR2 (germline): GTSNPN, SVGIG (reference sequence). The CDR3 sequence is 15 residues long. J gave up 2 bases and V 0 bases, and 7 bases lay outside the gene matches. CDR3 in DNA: TGTGCCTGGAGTGTCTTAGGGGGCGGCCCCTACGAGCAGTACTTC. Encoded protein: CAWSVLGGGPYEQYF.

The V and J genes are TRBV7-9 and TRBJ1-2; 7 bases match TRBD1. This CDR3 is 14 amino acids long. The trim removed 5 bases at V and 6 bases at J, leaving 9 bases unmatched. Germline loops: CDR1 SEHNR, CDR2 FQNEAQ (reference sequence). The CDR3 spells CASSPRIGGDGYTF. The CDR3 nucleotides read TGTGCCAGCAGCCCCCGGATAGGGGGCGATGGCTACACCTTC.

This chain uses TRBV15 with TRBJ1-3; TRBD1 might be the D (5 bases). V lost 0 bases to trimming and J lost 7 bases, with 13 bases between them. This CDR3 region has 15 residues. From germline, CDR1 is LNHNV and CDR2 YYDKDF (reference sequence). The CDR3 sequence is CATSRDPVAGNTIYF. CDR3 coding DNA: TGTGCCACCAGCAGAGATCCAGTCGCAGGGAACACCATATATTTT.

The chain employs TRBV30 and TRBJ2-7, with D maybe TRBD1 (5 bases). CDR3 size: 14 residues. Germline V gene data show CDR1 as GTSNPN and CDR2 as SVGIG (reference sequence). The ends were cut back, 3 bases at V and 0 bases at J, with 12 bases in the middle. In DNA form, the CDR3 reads TGTGCCTGGAGCTCAGGGCTGAGCTCCTACGAGCAGTACTTC. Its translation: CAWSSGLSSYEQYF. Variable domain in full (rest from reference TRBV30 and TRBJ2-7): SQTIHQWPATLVQPVGSPLSLECTVEGTSNPNLYWYRQAAGRGLQLLFYSVGIGQISSEVPQNLSASRPQDRQFILSSKKLLLSDSGFYLCAWSSGLSSYEQYFGPGTRLTVT.

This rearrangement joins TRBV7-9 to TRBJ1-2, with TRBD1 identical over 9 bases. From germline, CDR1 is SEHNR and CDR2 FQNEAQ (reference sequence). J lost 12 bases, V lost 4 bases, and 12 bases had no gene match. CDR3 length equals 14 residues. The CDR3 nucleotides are TGTGCCAGCAGCTGGGACAGGGATGGAGGAGTGGACACCTTC. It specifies CASSWDRDGGVDTF. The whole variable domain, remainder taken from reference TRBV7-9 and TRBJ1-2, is DTGVSQNPRHKITKRGQNVTFRCDPISEHNRLYWYRQTLGQGPEFLTYFQNEAQLEKSRLLSDRFSAERPKGSFSTLEIQRTEQGDSAMYLCASSWDRDGGVDTFGSGTRLTVV.

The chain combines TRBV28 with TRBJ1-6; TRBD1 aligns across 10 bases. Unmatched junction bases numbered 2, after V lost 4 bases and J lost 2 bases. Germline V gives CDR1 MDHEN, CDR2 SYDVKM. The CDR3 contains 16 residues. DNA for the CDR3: TGTGCCAGCAGTTGGGACAGGGGTACCTATAATTCACCCCTCCACTTT. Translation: CASSWDRGTYNSPLHF.

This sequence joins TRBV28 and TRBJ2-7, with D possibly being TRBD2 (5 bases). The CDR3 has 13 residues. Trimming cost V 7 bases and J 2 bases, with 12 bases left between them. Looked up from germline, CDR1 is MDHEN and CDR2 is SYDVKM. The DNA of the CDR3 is TGTGCCAGCATCAGGACTGGACCCTACGAGCAGTACTTC. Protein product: CASIRTGPYEQYF.

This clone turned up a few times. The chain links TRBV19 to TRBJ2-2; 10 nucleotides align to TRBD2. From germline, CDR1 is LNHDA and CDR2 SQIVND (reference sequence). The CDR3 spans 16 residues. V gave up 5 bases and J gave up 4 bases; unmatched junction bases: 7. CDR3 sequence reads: CASSSAGGRFTGELFF. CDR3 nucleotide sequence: TGTGCCAGTAGTTCAGCGGGGGGGCGATTCACCGGGGAGCTGTTTTTT.

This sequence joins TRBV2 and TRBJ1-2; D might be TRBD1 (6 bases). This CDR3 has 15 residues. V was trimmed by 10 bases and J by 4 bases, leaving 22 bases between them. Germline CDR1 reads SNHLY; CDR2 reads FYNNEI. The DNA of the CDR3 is TGTGCCACTCGGGGGGGGCCTACCTACCCCTATGGCTACACCTTC. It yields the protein CATRGGPTYPYGYTF.

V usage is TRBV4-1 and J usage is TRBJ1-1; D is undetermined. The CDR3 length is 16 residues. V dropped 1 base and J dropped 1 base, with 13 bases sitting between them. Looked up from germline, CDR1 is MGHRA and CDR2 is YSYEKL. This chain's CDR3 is CASSQADHYANTEAFF. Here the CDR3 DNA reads TGCGCCAGCAGCCAAGCTGACCACTATGCGAACACTGAAGCTTTCTTT.

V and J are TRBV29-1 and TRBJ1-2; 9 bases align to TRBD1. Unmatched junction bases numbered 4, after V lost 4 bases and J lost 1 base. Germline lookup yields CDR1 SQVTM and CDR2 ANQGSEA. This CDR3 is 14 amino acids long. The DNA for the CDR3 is TGCAGCGTTGCCGGGACAGGGATTAACTATGGCTACACCTTC. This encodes CSVAGTGINYGYTF.

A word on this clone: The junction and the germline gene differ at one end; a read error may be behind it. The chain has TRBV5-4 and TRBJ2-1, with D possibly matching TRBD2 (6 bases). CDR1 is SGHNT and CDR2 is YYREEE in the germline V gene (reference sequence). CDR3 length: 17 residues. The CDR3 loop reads CASSLGGLAASHNEQFF. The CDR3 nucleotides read TGTGCCAGCAGCTTGGGGGGGTTAGCGGCCTCCCACAATGAGCAGTTCTTC.

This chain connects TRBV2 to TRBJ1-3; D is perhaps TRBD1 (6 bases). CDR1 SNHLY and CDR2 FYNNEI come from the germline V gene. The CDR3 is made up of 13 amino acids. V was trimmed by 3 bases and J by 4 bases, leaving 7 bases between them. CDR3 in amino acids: CASSETGGNTIYF. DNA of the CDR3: TGTGCCAGCAGTGAGACAGGCGGAAACACCATATATTTT.

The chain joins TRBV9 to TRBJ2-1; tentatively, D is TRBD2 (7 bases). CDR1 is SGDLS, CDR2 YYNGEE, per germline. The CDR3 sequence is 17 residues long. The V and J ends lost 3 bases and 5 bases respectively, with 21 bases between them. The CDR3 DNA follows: TGTGCCAGCAGCGCCCCCGGAGGGGGAGGGGGGGACAATGAGCAGTTCTTC. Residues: CASSAPGGGGGDNEQFF.

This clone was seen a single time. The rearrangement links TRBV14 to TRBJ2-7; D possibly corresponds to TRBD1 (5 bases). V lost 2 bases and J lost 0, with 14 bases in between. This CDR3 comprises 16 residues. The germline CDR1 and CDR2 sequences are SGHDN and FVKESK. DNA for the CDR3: TGTGCCAGCAGCCAACAGGGATCACCCAGCTCCTACGAGCAGTACTTC. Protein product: CASSQQGSPSSYEQYF.

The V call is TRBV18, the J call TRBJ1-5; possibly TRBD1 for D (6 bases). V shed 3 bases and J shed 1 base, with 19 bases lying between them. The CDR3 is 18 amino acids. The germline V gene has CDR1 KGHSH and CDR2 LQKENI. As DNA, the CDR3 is TGTGCCAGCTCACCCCTATCGCTGGGGGCGTCCAGCAATCAGCCCCAGCATTTT. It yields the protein CASSPLSLGASSNQPQHF.

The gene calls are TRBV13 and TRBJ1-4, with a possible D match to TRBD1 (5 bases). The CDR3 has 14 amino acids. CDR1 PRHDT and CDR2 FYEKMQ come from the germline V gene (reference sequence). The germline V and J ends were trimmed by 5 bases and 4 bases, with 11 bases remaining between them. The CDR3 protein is CASSRGQNNEKLFF. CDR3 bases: TGTGCCAGCAGCCGCGGACAAAATAATGAAAAACTGTTTTTT.

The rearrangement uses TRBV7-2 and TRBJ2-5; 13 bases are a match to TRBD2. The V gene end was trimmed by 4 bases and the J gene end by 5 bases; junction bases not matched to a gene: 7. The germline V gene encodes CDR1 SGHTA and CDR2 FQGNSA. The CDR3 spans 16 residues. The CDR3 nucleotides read TGTGCCAGCAGCTCACTAGCGGGGGGGATGGGCGAGACCCAGTACTTC. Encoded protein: CASSSLAGGMGETQYF.

The CDR3 loop is CASSLDLNTIYF. CDR3 DNA sequence: TGTGCCAGCAGCTTAGATCTAAACACCATATATTTT. This chain links TRBV11-2 with TRBJ1-3; no reliable D call. Trimming removed 0 bases from V and 6 bases from J, with 3 bases in between. The CDR3 length is 12 residues. Per germline, CDR1 SGHAT and CDR2 FQNNGV.